The rows below give T cell receptor beta chains drawn from one sample of a study of shared clonotypes between healthy human individuals. Sequencing was performed with immunoSEQ multiplex PCR; in TCRdb, only in-frame clones are kept and a portion is missing. The table shows a few million clones, with around 93% occurring only once. The specimen sequenced was naive CD8+ T cells from PBMCs. All receptors derive from a man between 18 and 35 years old in good health. Some clones in this sample may be carry-over from other donors' samples. Both conserved end residues are part of each CDR3. D genes are given only for firm matches. Not every row has a clone size; where given, it reads once, few, many or a size class.

clone_size	d_call	cdr3_length	v_call	j_call	cdr3_nt	cdr3_aa
.	.	15	TRBV7-9	TRBJ2-1	TGTGCCAGCAGCCCTGGACTCCTTTGGAGTGATGAGCAGTTCTTC	CASSPGLLWSDEQFF
.	TRBD1	15	TRBV27	TRBJ1-2	TGTGCCAGCAGTTACCTGGGACAGGGGGCATTTGGCTACACCTTC	CASSYLGQGAFGYTF
.	TRBD2	14	TRBV28	TRBJ2-1	TGTGCCAGCAGTTCCGGGACTAGCTACAATGAGCAGTTCTTC	CASSSGTSYNEQFF
.	.	13	TRBV7-2	TRBJ2-7	TGTGCCAGCAGCTTAGCAGACCCCTACGAGCAGTACTTC	CASSLADPYEQYF
.	.	17	TRBV11-2	TRBJ1-3	TGTGCCAGCAGCTCATTTCCCGACTGGAGCTCTGGAAACACCATATATTTT	CASSSFPDWSSGNTIYF
.	TRBD2	16	TRBV6-5	TRBJ2-1	TGTGCCAGCAGTTCCGATGAGCGGGATTCCTACAATGAGCAGTTCTTC	CASSSDERDSYNEQFF
once	.	15	TRBV27	TRBJ2-5	TGTGCCAGCAGCCACCGGGGGAGGCCACAAGAGACCCAGTACTTC	CASSHRGRPQETQYF
.	TRBD2	19	TRBV5-1	TRBJ2-1	TGCGCCAGCAGCTTGGCGGGACTAGTCAAATCAAGCTCCTACAATGAGCAGTTCTTC	CASSLAGLVKSSSYNEQFF
.	.	15	TRBV6-5	TRBJ1-4	TGTGCCAGCAGTTACAGGGACACCGCTAATGAAAAACTGTTTTTT	CASSYRDTANEKLFF
.	TRBD2	13	TRBV29-1	TRBJ2-7	TGCAGCGTTGGGGGCGGGAGGACCTACGAGCAGTACTTC	CSVGGGRTYEQYF
.	TRBD1	14	TRBV7-9	TRBJ1-1	TGTGCCAGCAGCCTTGACAGGGATAACACTGAAGCTTTCTTT	CASSLDRDNTEAFF
.	.	15	TRBV4-1	TRBJ1-2	TGCGCCAGCAGCCATCTGGGACCGATTAACTATGGCTACACCTTC	CASSHLGPINYGYTF
.	TRBD2	15	TRBV15	TRBJ2-3	TGTGCCACCAGTGAACCGCGGGAGGGCACAGATACGCAGTATTTT	CATSEPREGTDTQYF
.	.	15	TRBV5-1	TRBJ2-1	TGCGCCAGCAGCTTGGTTAGGACTGCTTACAATGAGCAGTTCTTC	CASSLVRTAYNEQFF
.	.	13	TRBV2	TRBJ2-7	TGTGCCAGCAGTGAATCTCTCTCCTACGAGCAGTACTTC	CASSESLSYEQYF
.	TRBD2	14	TRBV7-9	TRBJ2-7	TGTGCCAGCAGCTTAGGGCTAGCGGGAGGCGAGCAGTACTTC	CASSLGLAGGEQYF
.	.	13	TRBV5-8	TRBJ2-7	TGTGCCAGCAGCTTCGTGGGGGGCTACGAGCAGTACTTC	CASSFVGGYEQYF
.	TRBD2	15	TRBV4-3	TRBJ2-3	TGCGCCAGCAGCCTATCTCTAGCGGTGACAGATACGCAGTATTTT	CASSLSLAVTDTQYF
.	.	14	TRBV11-3	TRBJ2-1	TGTGCCAGCAGCTCCGGGGTGGTGAACAATGAGCAGTTCTTC	CASSSGVVNNEQFF
.	.	13	TRBV4-3	TRBJ2-1	TGCGCCAGCAGCCAACCATACCCGGGTGAGCAGTTCTTC	CASSQPYPGEQFF
.	.	12	TRBV5-6	TRBJ2-2	TGTGCCAGCAGCTTGGTGGGATCGGAGCTGTTTTTT	CASSLVGSELFF
.	TRBD1	15	TRBV2	TRBJ2-1	TGTGCCAGCAGTGAAGCGGGACAGGGGGGCAATGAGCAGTTCTTC	CASSEAGQGGNEQFF
.	.	16	TRBV21-1	TRBJ2-1	TGTGCCAGCAGCGCTTTCCGGGGCGGTACCTACAATGAGCAGTTCTTC	CASSAFRGGTYNEQFF
.	.	13	TRBV9	TRBJ2-2	TGTGCCAGCATGAACGACAACACCGGGGAGCTGTTTTTT	CASMNDNTGELFF
.	.	13	TRBV6-5	TRBJ2-1	TGTGCCAGCAATAGTGGACGCGACAATGAGCAGTTCTTC	CASNSGRDNEQFF
once	.	18	TRBV5-1	TRBJ2-6	TGCGCCAGCAGCGCCTCATCGGGCCGCAACTCTGGGGCCAACGTCCTGACTTTC	CASSASSGRNSGANVLTF
.	TRBD2	19	TRBV7-9	TRBJ2-1	TGTGCCAGCAGCTATCCCGGGACTAGCGGGAGTTCTTCCTACAATGAGCAGTTCTTC	CASSYPGTSGSSSYNEQFF
.	.	14	TRBV27	TRBJ2-7	TGTGCCAGCAGTCCCCTATCCGGGCCCTACGAGCAGTACTTC	CASSPLSGPYEQYF
.	.	13	TRBV29-1	TRBJ2-5	TGCAGCGCCCACTTCCGGGGGAGTGGAGAGCAGTACTTC	CSAHFRGSGEQYF
.	.	14	TRBV19	TRBJ2-1	TGTGCCAGTAGTATGAGGCTAGCGTTCAATGAGCAGTTCTTC	CASSMRLAFNEQFF
once	TRBD2	15	TRBV30	TRBJ2-3	TGTGCCTGGAGGGAGGGACTAGCGGGAGCGGATACGCAGTATTTT	CAWREGLAGADTQYF
.	TRBD2	17	TRBV7-8	TRBJ2-7	TGTGCCAGCAGCATACCCCGTTCCGGGACTAGCGGGATCGAGCAGTACTTC	CASSIPRSGTSGIEQYF
few	TRBD2	16	TRBV4-1	TRBJ2-5	TGCGCCAGCAGCCAAGTGCCACTAGCGGCTCAAGAGACCCAGTACTTC	CASSQVPLAAQETQYF
.	.	12	TRBV5-6	TRBJ2-7	TGTGCCAGCAGCTGGGGCAGCTACGAGCAGTACTTC	CASSWGSYEQYF
.	.	15	TRBV28	TRBJ2-7	TGTGCCAGCAGTTTTACGTGGGGGGATGTGAACGAGCAGTACTTC	CASSFTWGDVNEQYF
.	.	14	TRBV7-8	TRBJ1-2	TGTGCCAGCAGCTCAGGGCCGGCGAACTATGGCTACACCTTC	CASSSGPANYGYTF
.	TRBD1	12	TRBV15	TRBJ2-7	TGTGCCACCAGCAACAGGGGTTACGAGCAGTACTTC	CATSNRGYEQYF
.	.	18	TRBV5-8	TRBJ2-3	TGTGCCAGCAGCCGTGGAGAAGGAAAGGACTGGAGACTGGATACGCAGTATTTT	CASSRGEGKDWRLDTQYF
.	.	13	TRBV29-1	TRBJ1-2	TGCAGCGCAAAAGGGGCAGCCAACGAGGGCTACACCTTC	CSAKGAANEGYTF
.	.	11	TRBV27	TRBJ2-7	TGTGCCAGCGGCCAAGGGTACGAGCAGTACTTC	CASGQGYEQYF
.	TRBD2	14	TRBV28	TRBJ2-5	TGTGCCACACGAGCGGGAGGGCCGGAAGAGACCCAGTACTTC	CATRAGGPEETQYF
.	TRBD1	13	TRBV28	TRBJ1-3	TGTGCCAGCAGCAGGACAGGGCTAGACACCATATATTTT	CASSRTGLDTIYF
.	.	14	TRBV5-6	TRBJ2-3	TGTGCCAGCAGCCTGGAAAACGACCCAGATACGCAGTATTTT	CASSLENDPDTQYF
.	.	15	TRBV28	TRBJ2-3	TGTGCCAGCAGTTTAGGATTGATAGGGGTAGATACGCAGTATTTT	CASSLGLIGVDTQYF
.	TRBD2	15	TRBV7-9	TRBJ2-1	TGTGCCAGCAGCTTCTTTGGCGGGGGAGACAATGAGCAGTTCTTC	CASSFFGGGDNEQFF
once	.	14	TRBV19	TRBJ2-1	TGTGCCAGTAGTCCTCCAGGGCCGGCCAATGAGCAGTTCTTC	CASSPPGPANEQFF
.	.	12	TRBV28	TRBJ2-7	TGTGCCAGCAGTATCGACAGCTACGAGCAGTACTTC	CASSIDSYEQYF
.	.	14	TRBV7-6	TRBJ1-1	TGTGCCAGCAGCCAGCGGGGTTTGAACACTGAAGCTTTCTTT	CASSQRGLNTEAFF
.	.	11	TRBV30	TRBJ1-1	TGTGCCTGGAGCAGGGAAACTGAAGCTTTCTTT	CAWSRETEAFF
.	TRBD1	15	TRBV29-1	TRBJ1-2	TGCAGCCCCCCGGGGACAGGGATTAAATTGGATGGCTACACCTTC	CSPPGTGIKLDGYTF
.	TRBD2	14	TRBV28	TRBJ2-7	TGTGCCAGCAGTTTAGGTCCGGGGGAGGGCGAGCAGTACTTC	CASSLGPGEGEQYF
.	TRBD1	13	TRBV5-4	TRBJ2-7	TGTGCCAGCAGCAATCGACAGGGCCACGAGCAGTACTTC	CASSNRQGHEQYF
.	.	13	TRBV5-1	TRBJ2-5	TGCGCCAGCAGCTTTGGCGGTTTAGAGACCCAGTACTTC	CASSFGGLETQYF
.	.	15	TRBV5-5	TRBJ2-7	TGTGCCAGCAGCTTCGGTTCCAGCTCCAACTACGAGCAGTACTTC	CASSFGSSSNYEQYF
.	.	14	TRBV30	TRBJ2-7	TGTGCCTGGACTTCCCGGGAAACTGTGTACGAGCAGTACTTC	CAWTSRETVYEQYF
.	TRBD1	15	TRBV4-2	TRBJ1-2	TGTGCCAGCAGCCAAGATCCGGGACAGAGATATGGCTACACCTTC	CASSQDPGQRYGYTF
.	.	20	TRBV10-3	TRBJ2-7	TGTGCCATCAGTGCGGGTCCTTCCGTGGCTCTAGTCGAATTTACCTACGAGCAGTACTTC	CAISAGPSVALVEFTYEQYF
.	TRBD2	19	TRBV11-2	TRBJ2-1	TGTGCCAGCAGCTTAGTCCCATGGCTAGCGGGATCCTCCTACAATGAGCAGTTCTTC	CASSLVPWLAGSSYNEQFF
.	TRBD1	16	TRBV7-9	TRBJ1-1	TGTGCCAGCGTGACCGGGACAGGGGGAAAGAACACTGAAGCTTTCTTT	CASVTGTGGKNTEAFF